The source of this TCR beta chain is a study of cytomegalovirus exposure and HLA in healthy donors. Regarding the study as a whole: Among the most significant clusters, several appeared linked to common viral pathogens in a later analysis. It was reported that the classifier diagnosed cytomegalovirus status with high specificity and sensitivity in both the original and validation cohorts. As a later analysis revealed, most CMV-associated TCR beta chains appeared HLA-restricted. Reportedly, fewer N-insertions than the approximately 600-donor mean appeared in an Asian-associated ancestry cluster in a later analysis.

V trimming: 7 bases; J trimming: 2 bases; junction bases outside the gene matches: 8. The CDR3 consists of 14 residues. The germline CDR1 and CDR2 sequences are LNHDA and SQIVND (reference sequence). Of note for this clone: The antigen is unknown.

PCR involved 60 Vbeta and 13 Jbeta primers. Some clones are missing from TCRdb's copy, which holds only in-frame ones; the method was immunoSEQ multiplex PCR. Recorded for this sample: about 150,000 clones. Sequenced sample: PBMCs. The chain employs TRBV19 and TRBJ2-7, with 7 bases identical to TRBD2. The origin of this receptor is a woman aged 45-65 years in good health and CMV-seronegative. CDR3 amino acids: CASKAQRDAYEQYF. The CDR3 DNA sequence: TGTGCCAGTAAGGCCCAGCGGGACGCCTACGAGCAGTACTTC. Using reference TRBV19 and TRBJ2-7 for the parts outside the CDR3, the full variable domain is DGGITQSPKYLFRKEGQNVTLSCEQNLNHDAMYWYRQDPGQGLRLIYYSQIVNDFQKGDIAEGYSVSREKKESFPLTVTSAQKNPTAFYLCASKAQRDAYEQYFGPGTRLTVT.